Reported below is one T cell receptor (beta chain). The record has no base qualities; no much larger clone is one base away. These data belong to a study of T cells after yellow fever vaccination (dated by TCRdb to 2018 to 2020). For the wider study: The SMART-Seq v4 Ultra Low Input RNA kit was used to prepare libraries from fractions with low cell numbers. Two healthy male donors, one aged 18 to 30 and one aged 30 to 40 years, were included in the cohort. To track T-cell clones before and after primary and booster YFV17D yellow fever vaccination, bulk TCR alpha and beta repertoires were sequenced longitudinally. Blood samples were taken at several timepoints before and after primary and secondary immunization, and bulk PBMC replicates and cell subsets were isolated. The paper as a whole reports these results and caveats: After the booster, most clones that had expanded after primary vaccination were detected again (over 95% of CD4 and around nine tenths of CD8), suggesting broad maintenance of memory. Because the study included only a couple of donors, the extent to which the findings can be generalized is limited. A small fraction of clonotypes showed up in both the CD4 and CD8 compartments, probably as a result of convergent recombination. The secondary T-cell response was weaker than the primary response but faster, peaking on day 5 instead of day 15. Computational filtering was required because FACS-sorted repertoires could contain abundant contaminating clonotypes from the bulk population.

As encoded in the germline V gene, CDR1 is SGHVS while CDR2 is FQNEAQ. V lost 4 bases and J lost 4 bases, and the count of bases not matched to a germline gene is 3. The CDR3 runs 14 residues from the cysteine to the phenylalanine. Solely the CDR3 DNA is kept, with 42 bases framed from the first base. TCR cDNA was made using 5'RACE template switching, a step that added a universal primer site and unique molecular identifiers. Priming of cDNA synthesis was performed from both the TCR alpha and TCR beta constant segments. Library amplification used two PCR steps, and the second PCR step added sample barcodes and sequencing adapters. Sequencing of libraries was performed on Illumina HiSeq 2500 (2x100 bp) or NovaSeq (2x150 bp). The authors' analysis ran thus. Reads were demultiplexed and collapsed into UMI consensus sequences with MIGEC, and V(D)J alignment was performed with MiXCR. Vaccine-responding clonotypes were defined with edgeR using replicate PBMC samples, requiring FDR below 0.01 and a log2 fold change above 5 up to day 15. Each bulk clonotype received a CD4 or CD8 identity based on whether the sequenced CD4 or CD8 repertoire contained that clonotype at higher abundance. NS4B-specific clonotypes were defined as those at least 10-fold enriched in dextramer-positive over dextramer-negative fractions; CD4-biased clonotypes were excluded. The public reads were run again by TCRdb, first through fastp at Q25 and then through MiXCR, and only productive beta chains were kept. Each record represents a unique CDR3 protein, reported with the most common genes and DNA among its rows. The V and J calls and clone size come from TCRdb's table, not from the authors' own analysis. For this sample there are 65,000 to 90,000 distinct CDR3 sequences; about an eighth appear just once. Roughly 25% of the sample rests with the top ten.

The treatment or condition label, as the study defines it: live attenuated yellow fever vaccine strain. A standard Ficoll-Paque protocol was used to isolate PBMCs from peripheral blood. Epitope-specific CD8 T cells were sorted with a dextramer loaded with the yellow fever NS4B epitope peptide, together with anti-CD3 and anti-CD8 staining. TriZol was used to extract RNA from bulk PBMCs, CD4 and CD8 fractions, and dextramer-positive and dextramer-negative fractions. This clonotype was sampled from a young man who received the YFV17D yellow fever vaccine. Here the sequenced sample was CD8+ T cells not binding an NS4B(214-222) dextramer, sorted from PBMCs, taken about 21 days after the first yellow fever vaccination. The cell subset or site label, read with the paper, signifies: NS4B epitope dextramer-negative CD8 T cells. The chain joins TRBV7-8 to TRBJ1-3; 8 bases in the middle match TRBD1. The CDR3 region reads CASSSWTGGNTIYF. The sequenced DNA is TGTGCCAGCAGCTCATGGACAGGGGGAAACACCATATATTTT.